This TCR beta chain was identified in a study of cytotoxic CD8 clonotypes in ibrutinib-treated CLL. Study results and limitations: Among the clonotypes, public ones were uncommon and contracted or held stable on treatment.

This table comes from immunoSEQ multiplex PCR, and its TCRdb copy is limited to in-frame clones, with some not included. The repertoire has 70,000 to 80,000 clones, 65% to 85% of them found once; the top ten carry roughly 7.7%. Note on this clone: Its antigen is not identified.

The sample in question was PBMCs, obtained at disease progression, from a patient treated with ibrutinib. The TCR originated in a human donor with chronic lymphocytic leukemia.

In DNA form, the CDR3 reads TGTGCCAGCAGTGAAGCGCTGTACTACACAGATACGCAGTATTTT. This gives the protein CASSEALYYTDTQYF. V and J are TRBV2 and TRBJ2-3; no clear D. The CDR3 is made up of 15 amino acids. V lost 0 bases and J 2 bases, leaving 9 bases between the germline ends. CDR1 SNHLY and CDR2 FYNNEI come from the germline V gene. Based on the CDR3 plus reference TRBV2 and TRBJ2-3, the full variable domain is EPEVTQTPSHQVTQMGQEVILRCVPISNHLYFYWYRQILGQKVEFLVSFYNNEISEKSEIFDDQFSVERPDGSNFTLKIRSTKLEDSAMYFCASSEALYYTDTQYFGPGTRLTVL.